This TCR beta chain was obtained from a study of T cells in Graves' hyperthyroidism and ophthalmopathy. Germline V gene lookup returns CDR1 SGHTA and CDR2 FQGNSA. V lost 6 bases and J lost 1; bases outside the gene matches: 8. The CDR3 is made up of 15 amino acids. The source material, RNA transcripts, was used to amplify TCR beta CDR3 regions. First-round RT-PCR targeting the TCR CDR3 was performed with the HTBI primer set. Each CDR3 protein is one row after TCRdb ran MiXCR on the multiplex PCR reads. This table holds 550,000 to 800,000 distinct CDR3 sequences, around 16% found once. In its sample, this clonotype was seen many times. It was considered stable Graves' hyperthyroidism when ophthalmopathy did not progress within 18 months.

Sequencing input: blood. The genes are TRBV7-2 and TRBJ2-7; 8 bases agree with TRBD1. The source of this sequence is a man aged 45-60 years with Graves' hyperthyroidism. CDR3 in amino acids: CASRSTGDHSYEQYF. The CDR3 DNA reads as TGTGCCAGCAGATCGACAGGGGACCATTCCTACGAGCAGTACTTC.